This T cell receptor beta chain came from a study of shared clonotypes between healthy human individuals. Regarding the study as a whole: In contrast to clonotypes shared by all four donors, non-shared clonotypes had lower generation probabilities.

Investigators spread the genomic DNA of each subset evenly over several immunoSEQ plates. The repertoire was sequenced with immunoSEQ multiplex PCR; TCRdb's copy has only in-frame clones and lacks some. The repertoire holds a few million clones, with approximately 94% as singletons. Losses at the gene ends were 3 bases for V and 4 bases for J; bases not matched to a gene: 7. CDR3 length equals 15 residues. The V gene's germline CDR1 is MGHRA and CDR2 YSYEKL. On this clone itself: Its antigen is not known.

This chain joins TRBV4-1 and TRBJ2-7; 9 bases align to TRBD1. The sequence was collected from a man younger than 35 in good health. Material: naive CD4+ T cells sorted from blood. Noted subset: CD45RA+ positively selected. In DNA, the CDR3 is TGCGCCAGCAGCCACGGGACAGGGTTGCCGTACGAGCAGTACTTC. Encoded protein: CASSHGTGLPYEQYF.